The subject of this entry is one T cell receptor beta chain. Its specificity is unknown. This specimen comes from a study of cytomegalovirus exposure and HLA in healthy donors. The PCR contained 60 Vbeta and 13 Jbeta primers. Generated by immunoSEQ multiplex PCR, the TCRdb table keeps only in-frame clones and is missing some. The sample includes about 170,000 clones, roughly 78% of them seen just once. Study outcomes and limitations: Analyses of presence/absence relied on an assumption of roughly uniform sequencing depth across donors. The likely origin of a cluster of highly shared sequence variants was a sequencing artifact.

The sequenced sample consisted of PBMCs. This receptor was obtained from a woman aged 45-65 years in good health and CMV-seropositive.

The CDR3 reads CASSRTQGANYGYTF. The CDR3 region has the DNA TGTGCCAGCAGCCGGACACAGGGGGCAAATTATGGCTACACCTTC. The gene calls are TRBV9 and TRBJ1-2; TRBD1 matches 9 bases. The CDR3 is made up of 15 amino acids. Trimming cost V 4 bases and J 5 bases; bases outside gene matches: 9. Germline CDR1 and CDR2: SGDLS and YYNGEE.